This TCR beta chain was identified in a study of cytomegalovirus exposure and HLA in healthy donors (dated by TCRdb to about 2017). Describing the broader study: In an earlier analysis of 587 of the donors, less than 350 Gb of sequence data and 117 million unique TCR beta sequences from roughly 200 million T cells were reported. To study patterns of TCR occurrence, a later analysis re-analyzed previously published TCR beta repertoires from just over 650 donors and added high-resolution HLA genotyping. Donor age, sex, ethnicity and CMV serostatus were compiled alongside the repertoire data. All discovery cohort repertoires had been generated using a single sequencing platform. Both class I and class II loci were covered by HLA typing, at four-digit resolution. Among about 400 genotyped donors of the cohort, an average of roughly 230,000 unique TCR beta nucleotide sequences was sequenced per donor, of which about 19% were non-productive. Besides the first cohort of some 670 subjects, a separate validation cohort made up of about 120 different subjects was used. To predict cytomegalovirus infection status, the study combined high-throughput TCR immunosequencing, statistical association of individual TCRs with disease status, and machine learning. The genetic ancestry cluster associated with self-reported Caucasian donors included 65% to 90% of the 398 genotyped donors. Roughly 5 DR-DQ haplotypes were handled as single units for association and clustering, since linkage in the cohort was strong. The number of donors typed differed by locus, with 629-630 for A, B, C, DRB1 and DQB1, approximately 500 for DQA1, 600 to 610 for DPA1, and 472 for DPB1. An earlier analysis of 587 of the donors used high-throughput TCR beta sequencing to judge whether each TCR beta V gene segment behaved as functional or pseudogenic. The T cell repertoires of under 700 subjects were profiled by immunosequencing and related to cytomegalovirus serostatus. A later genetic analysis used genome-wide SNP genotypes for about 65% of the 666 donors, treating that subset as a discovery cohort. Rather than drawing on any new phenotypic data, the later analysis identified candidate immune exposures from TCR beta sequences and the way those sequences occurred across donors. The study aimed to test whether signatures of past pathogen exposure could be identified by cataloging public T cell receptors. An early release covering around 630 HLA-typed donors comprised about 300 gigabases of sequencing data and tens of millions of unique TCR sequences. What the work shows at the level of the full study, not this receptor alone: In a later analysis, HLA-associated TCR beta chains were found to be more clonally expanded and to have lower generation probabilities than equally common non-associated chains. Sequencing depth was assumed to be roughly uniform across donors in the presence/absence analyses, though that assumption may not hold. For the cohort, immune exposure information was limited to CMV serostatus. The authors suggested that the approach could potentially be extended to other disease states and immunological phenotypes. A few of the identified cytomegalovirus-associated TCR beta chains were confirmed in vitro to be specific for cytomegalovirus antigens. Compared with the approximately 670-donor mean, donors in an Asian-associated ancestry cluster had fewer N-insertions in productive TCRs, according to a later genetic analysis. In an earlier analysis of approximately 590 of the donors, most TCR beta V segments appeared in productive rearrangements about 87% or about 30% of the time, broadly matching IMGT annotations. Across donors, most TCR sequences were observed very rarely, whereas some public TCRs were present in many individuals. When HLA alleles, especially DR and DQ, strongly co-occurred, attributing TCR associations to individual alleles was difficult. In a later analysis, 16,951 TCR beta sequences were associated with specific HLA alleles at a false discovery rate of 0.05. In the study, around 150 TCR beta chains were listed as associated with cytomegalovirus. This cohort had only TCR beta chains sequenced, and the lack of alpha or paired-chain data limited which features could be detected. Correlated functional status among segregating V segments might be attributable to linkage disequilibrium, but an unknown experimental factor could not be ruled out. A cluster of highly shared sequence variants was judged likely to be a technical artifact of the sequencing pipeline. In a later analysis, TCR association rates were found to vary across HLA loci, with the most associated TCRs seen for DRB1 alleles and the fewest for HLA-C alleles. Because HLA typing was missing for some donors at each locus, association tests included only the typed subset. Some IMGT-functional V segments, including TRBV6-2 and TRBV6-3, could not be distinguished by the 87-base-pair reads and were therefore excluded. A later analysis found that most CMV-associated TCR beta chains appeared HLA-restricted, with HLA associations seemingly driven largely by CMV exposure. According to a later analysis, parvovirus B19, influenza, CMV and Epstein-Barr virus appeared linked to several top co-occurrence clusters. V-gene and J-gene trimming of TCR beta chains was associated with a missense DCLRE1C variant in a later genetic analysis, and the association was replicated in an independent cohort. The classifier was reported to diagnose cytomegalovirus status with high specificity and sensitivity in both the original cohort and the validation cohort. Because counts were too low, roughly 17 rarely observed V segments, including chromosome 9 orphons, were left out of the earlier analysis of approximately 500 of the donors. A further reported finding was that TCR beta sequences accurately predicted the HLA-A and HLA-B alleles for most subjects in the first cohort.

This clone was counted between two and nine times. Its target antigen remains unknown. The input lacks base qualities; no much larger clone sits a single base away. There are 14 amino acids in the CDR3, from cysteine to phenylalanine inclusive. The read is trimmed to its CDR3 DNA, 42 bases read in frame from base 1. Trimming takes 1 base from V and 7 bases from J, and the germline ends sit 11 bases apart. Based on the germline V gene, the CDR1 and CDR2 sequences are SGHTA and FQGTGA. Receptor amplification or capture employed the immunoSEQ multiplex PCR assay. A mixture of 60 forward primers for TCR Vbeta segments and 13 reverse primers for TCR Jbeta segments was used in the multiplex PCR. A multiplex PCR assay on genomic DNA amplified the CDR3 region of rearranged TCR beta genes. The amplified TCR beta libraries were sequenced on the Illumina HiSeq System as 87-base-pair reads. As for the original processing: In a later analysis, tens of millions of unique TCR beta chains were counted across the 666 repertoires, and about 10 million of these chains were shared by at least two donors. To remove PCR and sequencing errors, raw reads were error-corrected and collapsed into unique sequences using a nearest-neighbor algorithm that merged closely related sequences. To assign V, D and J gene segments, CDR3 sequences were aligned to IMGT reference sequences. For a sequence to be retained, a match of at least six nucleotides to both a V gene segment and a J gene segment was required. Rearrangements were classified as productive when the CDR3 lacked stop codons and remained in frame with V and J, and all other rearrangements were classified as non-productive. CDR3 was defined according to IMGT convention as the region running from the second conserved V-encoded cysteine to the conserved J-encoded phenylalanine. The earlier analysis of about 640 of the donors excluded any sequence lacking an unambiguous match to a single V gene segment. In an earlier analysis of approximately 590 of the donors, V segments were called functional above 56.7% productive rearrangements and were called segregating when the between-donor standard deviation exceeded 5%. A statistical classification framework was built to diagnose cytomegalovirus status from the catalog of TCR beta chain sequences. V and J gene assignment, in a later analysis, came from comparing TCR nucleotide sequences with IMGT/GENE-DB human TR gene sequences. In a later analysis, CDR3 sequences and most-parsimonious VDJ recombination scenarios were assigned using the TCRdist pipeline. In a later analysis, each TCR beta chain was defined by its CDR3 amino acid sequence together with its V-gene family, and reads lacking a unique V-gene family were excluded. To address suspected cross-contamination and a sequencing artifact, a later analysis removed 550 to 750 highly shared, low-generation-probability nucleotide sequences. In a later analysis, a clonal expansion index was calculated for each public chain from normalized within-repertoire ranks of inferred template counts. Generation probabilities in a later analysis came from a VDJ recombination model fitted to out-of-frame rearrangements, and those results were checked against IGoR. In a later analysis, TCR-TCR, TCR-HLA and TCR-CMV co-occurrence was scored with hypergeometric tests, and a repertoire-size bias correction was applied to TCR pairs. A later analysis estimated false discovery rates by permuting HLA or CMV assignments 20 times. In a later analysis, co-occurring TCRs were grouped using DBSCAN, with TCRdist sequence similarity added in when clustering inside HLA-allele-positive subsets. Co-occurrence clustering excluded repertoires with fewer than 30,000 or more than 120,000 public chains, plus five with anomalous nucleotide sharing. In TCRdb, the immuneACCESS table is reduced to in-frame sequences with V and J assigned. These tables do not hold every clone; where another copy was compared, an unresolved V gene accounts for under half, and the others remain unexplained. The V and J calls and clone size are taken from that table; D and trimming were inferred from the DNA. A total of about 90,000 clones appear in this sample, around 71% of them only once. The top ten constitute 2.1% of the sample.

In total, around 600 healthy bone marrow donors made up the cohort. Cohort members were all nominally healthy when sampled, although unrecorded immune exposures were likely present. The donor tested CMV seronegative and was one of the 352 seronegative cohort members. Each donor provided a peripheral blood sample, and peripheral blood mononuclear cells were used for TCR beta sequencing. Genomic DNA was extracted from the blood cell samples with the Qiagen DNeasy Blood Extraction Kit. The sequencing sample was made of PBMCs. Recombination connected TRBV7-3 to TRBJ2-1; a confident D gene designation cannot be given. The receptor was derived from a man under 40 in good health and CMV-seronegative. The CDR3 reads CASSLNSVVNEQFF. Read as DNA, the sequence is TGTGCCAGCAGCTTAAATTCGGTGGTGAATGAGCAGTTCTTC. The variable domain in full, with residues beyond the CDR3 obtained from the reference TRBV7-3 and TRBJ2-1 genes, is GAGVSQTPSNKVTEKGKYVELRCDPISGHTALYWYRQSLGQGPEFLIYFQGTGAADDSGLPNDRFFAVRPEGSVSTLKIQRTERGDSAVYLCASSLNSVVNEQFFGPGTRLTVL.